The clone carrying this TCR beta chain was found once. The data stem from a study of blood T cell repertoires in COVID-19. Study in general: PBMCs, B-cell-depleted T cells, or T cells were the source of the cDNA or gDNA that made up the material.

TCRdb keeps only in-frame clones here, not all; method: immunoSEQ multiplex PCR. The table records 70,000 to 95,000 clones, about 90% of them present only once. Sequenced sample: peripheral blood. This receptor was taken from a man over 45 with COVID-19, enrolled during active disease.

The CDR3 sequence: CASSKSRGDRRQGPSINQPQHF. The CDR3 DNA is TGTGCCAGCAGCAAAAGCCGAGGGGACAGGCGACAGGGGCCCAGCATCAATCAGCCCCAGCATTTT. This sequence joins TRBV21-1 and TRBJ1-5; the table's D call, TRBD1, was not checked against the DNA. TRBV21-1 counts as a pseudogene. This CDR3 has 22 residues.